One and the same sample provided the 5 T cell receptor beta chains below, sequenced in a study of beta chain features in type 1 diabetes (dated by TCRdb to 2017 to 2018). Libraries were prepared through the immunoSEQ multiplex PCR assay. The entire isolated RNA was reverse transcribed using the High Capacity cDNA Reverse Transcription Kit, and thus expressed TCRB transcripts were sequenced. This immuneACCESS table, as held by TCRdb, lists in-frame sequences with V and J called but not all clones. Of the missing ones, under half trace to an unresolved V gene in checked studies; the others have no known cause. Across this sample there are more than 300,000 clones, with roughly 16% seen only once. Together, the top ten hold under 0.02% of the sample. Material: naive CD4+ T cells from blood. Interpreted using the paper, the cell subset or site label stands for: true naive CD4+ T cells. Receptor source: a woman between 18 and 30 years old in good health.

This clone was observed once. The chain combines TRBV4-1 with TRBJ1-1, with 10 bases that match TRBD1. Germline V gene sequence: CDR1 MGHRA, CDR2 YSYEKL. The CDR3 is 13 amino acids. After removal of 6 bases from V and 5 bases from J, the junction contained 3 bases not matched to a gene. The CDR3 bases are TGCGCCAGCAGGCGGACAGGGGGGACTGAAGCTTTCTTT. This sequence encodes CASRRTGGTEAFF.

The V call is TRBV19, the J call TRBJ2-7; D unresolved. Trimming left V 3 bases short and J 0 bases short, with 6 bases between. This CDR3 is 13 amino acids long. Germline values: CDR1 LNHDA, CDR2 SQIVND (reference sequence). The CDR3, as DNA: TGTGCCAGTAGTATGTACAGCTCCTACGAGCAGTACTTC. It specifies CASSMYSSYEQYF.

This clone was observed a few times. The chain employs TRBV29-1 and TRBJ2-5, with 9 bases lining up with TRBD1. Germline CDR1 SQVTM, CDR2 ANQGSEA. This CDR3 is built from 14 residues. V lost 5 bases, J lost 5 bases, and 9 bases stayed unmatched. The CDR3 loop is CSVRTGVGWETQYF. The CDR3 region has the DNA TGCAGCGTTCGGACAGGGGTGGGGTGGGAGACCCAGTACTTC.

The chain employs TRBV29-1 and TRBJ2-5; D perhaps matches TRBD2 (6 bases). V was trimmed by 6 bases and J by 3 bases, leaving 8 bases between them. Germline CDR1 SQVTM, CDR2 ANQGSEA. The CDR3 totals 11 residues. The CDR3 nucleotides are TGCAGCGTGTCGGGGGAAGAGACCCAGTACTTC. Translating it yields CSVSGEETQYF.

The rearrangement uses TRBV5-1 and TRBJ2-4; TRBD1 matches at 11 bases. After removal of 4 bases from V and 7 bases from J, the junction contained 13 bases not matched to a gene. Germline V gives CDR1 SGHRS, CDR2 YFSETQ. The length of the CDR3 is 17 residues. In nucleotides, the CDR3 is TGCGCCAGCAGCAAATCCGGACAGGGGGCTTCTTGGAACATTCAGTACTTC. It specifies CASSKSGQGASWNIQYF.